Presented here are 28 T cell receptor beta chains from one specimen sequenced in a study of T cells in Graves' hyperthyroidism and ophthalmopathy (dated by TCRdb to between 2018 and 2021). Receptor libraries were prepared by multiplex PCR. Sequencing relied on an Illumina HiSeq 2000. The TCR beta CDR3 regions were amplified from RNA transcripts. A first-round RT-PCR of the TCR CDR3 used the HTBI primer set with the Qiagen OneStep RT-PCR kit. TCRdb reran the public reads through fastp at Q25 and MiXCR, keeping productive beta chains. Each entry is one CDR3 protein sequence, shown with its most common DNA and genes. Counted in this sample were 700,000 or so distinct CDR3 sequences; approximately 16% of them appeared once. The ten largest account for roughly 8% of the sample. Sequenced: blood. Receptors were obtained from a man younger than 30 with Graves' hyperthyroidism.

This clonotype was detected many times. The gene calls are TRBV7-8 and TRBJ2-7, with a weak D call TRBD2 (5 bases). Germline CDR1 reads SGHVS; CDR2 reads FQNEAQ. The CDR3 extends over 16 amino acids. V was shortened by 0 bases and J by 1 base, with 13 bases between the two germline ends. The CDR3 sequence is CASSLASGSRSYEQYF. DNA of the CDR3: TGTGCCAGCAGCTTAGCGAGTGGGAGCAGGTCCTACGAGCAGTACTTC. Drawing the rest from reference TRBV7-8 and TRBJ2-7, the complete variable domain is GAGVSQSPRYKVAKRGQDVALRCDPISGHVSLFWYQQALGQGPEFLTYFQNEAQLDKSGLPSDRFFAERPEGSVSTLKIQRTQQEDSAVYLCASSLASGSRSYEQYFGPGTRLTVT.

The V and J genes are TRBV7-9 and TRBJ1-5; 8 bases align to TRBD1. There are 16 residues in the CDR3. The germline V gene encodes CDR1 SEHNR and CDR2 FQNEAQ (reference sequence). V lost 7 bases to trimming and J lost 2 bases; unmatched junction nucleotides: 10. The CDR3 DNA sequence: TGTGCCAGCACCTCCTCCGGGACAGGAGGCAATCAGCCCCAGCATTTT. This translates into CASTSSGTGGNQPQHF.

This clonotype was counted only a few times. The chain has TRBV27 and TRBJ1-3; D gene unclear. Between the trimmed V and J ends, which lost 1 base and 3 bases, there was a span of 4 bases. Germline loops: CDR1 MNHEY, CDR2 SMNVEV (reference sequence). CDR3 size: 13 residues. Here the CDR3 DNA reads TGTGCCAGCAGTTTATGGCGTGGAAACACCATATATTTT. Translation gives CASSLWRGNTIYF.

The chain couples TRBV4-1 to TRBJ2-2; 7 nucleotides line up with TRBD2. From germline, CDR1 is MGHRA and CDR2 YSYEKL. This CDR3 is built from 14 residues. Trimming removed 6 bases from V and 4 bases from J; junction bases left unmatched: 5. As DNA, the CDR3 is TGCGCCAGCAGAGTGGGGGAGGGCACCGGGGAGCTGTTTTTT. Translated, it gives CASRVGEGTGELFF.

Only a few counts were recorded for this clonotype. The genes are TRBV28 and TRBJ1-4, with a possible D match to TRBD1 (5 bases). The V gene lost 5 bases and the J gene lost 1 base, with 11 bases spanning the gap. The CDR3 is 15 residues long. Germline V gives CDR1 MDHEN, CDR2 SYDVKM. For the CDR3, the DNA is TGTGCCAGCAGTCCCCCAGGGAAAACTAATGAAAAACTGTTTTTT. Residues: CASSPPGKTNEKLFF.

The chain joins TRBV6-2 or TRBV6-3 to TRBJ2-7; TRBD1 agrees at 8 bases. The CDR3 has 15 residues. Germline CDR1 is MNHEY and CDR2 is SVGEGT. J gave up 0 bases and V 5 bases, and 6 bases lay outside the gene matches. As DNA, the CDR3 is TGTGCCAGCAGTCGCAGACAGGGGAGCTCCTACGAGCAGTACTTC. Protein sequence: CASSRRQGSSYEQYF.

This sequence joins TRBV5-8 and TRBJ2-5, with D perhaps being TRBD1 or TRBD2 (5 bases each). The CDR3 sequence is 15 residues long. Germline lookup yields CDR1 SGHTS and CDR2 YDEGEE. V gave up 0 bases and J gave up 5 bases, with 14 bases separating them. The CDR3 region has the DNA TGTGCCAGCAGCTTGGAGGGGACGTCCTGGGAGACCCAGTACTTC. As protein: CASSLEGTSWETQYF. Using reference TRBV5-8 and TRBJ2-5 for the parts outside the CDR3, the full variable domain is EAGVTQSPTHLIKTRGQQATLRCSPISGHTSVYWYQQALGLGLQFLLWYDEGEERNRGNFPPRFSGRQFPNYSSELNVNALELEDSALYLCASSLEGTSWETQYFGPGTRLLVL.

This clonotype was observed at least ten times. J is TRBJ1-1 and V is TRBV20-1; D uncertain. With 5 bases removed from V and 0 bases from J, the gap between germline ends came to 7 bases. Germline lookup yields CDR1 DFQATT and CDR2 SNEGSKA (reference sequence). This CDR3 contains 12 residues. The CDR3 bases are TGCAGTGCTCCTTGGCTGAACACTGAAGCTTTCTTT. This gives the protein CSAPWLNTEAFF.

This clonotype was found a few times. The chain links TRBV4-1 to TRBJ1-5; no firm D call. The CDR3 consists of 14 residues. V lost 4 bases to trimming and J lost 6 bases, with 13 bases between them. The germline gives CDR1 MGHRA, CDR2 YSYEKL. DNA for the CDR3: TGCGCCAGCAGCCCGGAGGTATCTTTTCAGCCCCAGCATTTT. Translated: CASSPEVSFQPQHF.

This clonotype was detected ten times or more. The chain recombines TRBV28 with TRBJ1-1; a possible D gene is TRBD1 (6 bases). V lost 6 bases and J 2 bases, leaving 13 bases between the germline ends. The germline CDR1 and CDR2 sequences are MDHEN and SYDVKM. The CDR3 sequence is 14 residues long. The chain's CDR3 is CASRIQGPNTEAFF. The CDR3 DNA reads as TGTGCCAGCAGAATACAGGGACCTAACACTGAAGCTTTCTTT.

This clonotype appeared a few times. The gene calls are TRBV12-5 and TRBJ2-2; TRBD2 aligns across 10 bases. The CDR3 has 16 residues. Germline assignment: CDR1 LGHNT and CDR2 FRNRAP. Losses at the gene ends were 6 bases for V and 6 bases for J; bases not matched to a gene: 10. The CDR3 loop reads CASGPASGRQPGELFF. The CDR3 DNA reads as TGTGCTAGTGGCCCAGCTAGCGGGAGACAGCCCGGGGAGCTGTTTTTT.

CDR3: CASSLELKIQYF. In DNA, the CDR3 is TGTGCCAGCAGCTTAGAATTGAAGATTCAGTACTTC. The chain carries TRBV7-9 and TRBJ2-4, with no clear D. The ends were cut back, 1 base at V and 10 bases at J, with 8 bases in the middle. In germline, CDR1 is SEHNR, CDR2 FQNEAQ (reference sequence). This CDR3 has 12 residues.

The CDR3 loop is CASSLTGVTNEQFF. The CDR3 DNA is TGTGCCAGCAGTTTAACGGGAGTTACGAATGAGCAGTTCTTC. The genes are TRBV12-3 or TRBV12-4 and TRBJ2-1; D is possibly TRBD2 (6 bases). The germline V and J ends were trimmed by 2 bases and 7 bases, with 12 bases remaining between them. The CDR3 length is 14 residues.

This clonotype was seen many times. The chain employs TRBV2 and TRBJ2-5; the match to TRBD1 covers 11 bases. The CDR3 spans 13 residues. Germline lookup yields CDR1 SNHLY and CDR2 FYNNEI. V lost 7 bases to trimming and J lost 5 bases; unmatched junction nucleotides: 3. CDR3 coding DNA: TGTGCCAGCAACCGGGACAGGGGGGAGACCCAGTACTTC. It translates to CASNRDRGETQYF.

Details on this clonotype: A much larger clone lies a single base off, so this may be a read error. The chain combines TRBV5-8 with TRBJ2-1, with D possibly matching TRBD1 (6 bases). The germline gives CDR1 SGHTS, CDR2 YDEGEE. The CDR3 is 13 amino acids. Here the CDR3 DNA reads TGTGTCAGCAGCCAGGACAGATACAATGAGCAGTTCTTC. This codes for CVSSQDRYNEQFF.

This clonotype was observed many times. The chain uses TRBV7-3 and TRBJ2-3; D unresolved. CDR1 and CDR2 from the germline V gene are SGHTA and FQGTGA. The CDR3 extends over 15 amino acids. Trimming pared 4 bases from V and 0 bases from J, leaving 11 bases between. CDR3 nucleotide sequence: TGTGCCAGCAGCTCCTCCCTCTCTAGCACAGATACGCAGTATTTT. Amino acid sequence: CASSSSLSSTDTQYF.

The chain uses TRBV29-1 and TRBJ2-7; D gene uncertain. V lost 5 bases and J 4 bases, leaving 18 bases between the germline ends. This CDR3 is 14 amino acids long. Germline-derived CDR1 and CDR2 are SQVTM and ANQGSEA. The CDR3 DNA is TGCAGCGTTTCGCTATTAGTCGAGCCGTACGAGCAGTACTTC. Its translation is CSVSLLVEPYEQYF.

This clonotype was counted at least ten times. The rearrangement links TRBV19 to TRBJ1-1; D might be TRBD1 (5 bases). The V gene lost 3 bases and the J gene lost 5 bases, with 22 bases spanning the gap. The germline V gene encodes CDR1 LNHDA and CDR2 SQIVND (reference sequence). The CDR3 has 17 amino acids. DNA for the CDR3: TGTGCCAGTAGTATTGCTTCGTGGACAAACGGAAAGACTGAAGCTTTCTTT. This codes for CASSIASWTNGKTEAFF.

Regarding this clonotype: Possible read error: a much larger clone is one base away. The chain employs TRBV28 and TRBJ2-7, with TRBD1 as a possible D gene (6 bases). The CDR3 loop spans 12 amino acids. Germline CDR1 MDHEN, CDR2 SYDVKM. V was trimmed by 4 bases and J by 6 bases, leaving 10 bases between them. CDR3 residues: CASSSAGAEQYF. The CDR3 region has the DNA TGTGCCAGCAGTTCCGCAGGGGCCGAGCAGTACTTC.

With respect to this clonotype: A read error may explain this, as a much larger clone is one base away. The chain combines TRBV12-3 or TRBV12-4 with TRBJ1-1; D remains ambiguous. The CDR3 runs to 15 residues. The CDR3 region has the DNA TGTGCCAGCAGTTTAGCGCCGGCAGTGAACACTGGAGCTTTCTTT. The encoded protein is CASSLAPAVNTGAFF.

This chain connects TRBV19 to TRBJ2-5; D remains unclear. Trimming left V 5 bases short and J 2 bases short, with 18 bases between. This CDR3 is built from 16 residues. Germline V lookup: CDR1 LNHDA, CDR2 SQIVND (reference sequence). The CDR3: CASSPHTKSEQETQYF. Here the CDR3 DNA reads TGTGCCAGTAGTCCCCACACAAAAAGCGAGCAAGAGACCCAGTACTTC.

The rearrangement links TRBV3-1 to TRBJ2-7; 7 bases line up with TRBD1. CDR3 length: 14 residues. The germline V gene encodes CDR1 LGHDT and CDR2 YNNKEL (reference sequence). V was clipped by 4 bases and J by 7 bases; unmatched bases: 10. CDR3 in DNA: TGTGCCAGCAGCCTCGGCAGGGGGAAGGATGAGCAGTACTTC. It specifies CASSLGRGKDEQYF.

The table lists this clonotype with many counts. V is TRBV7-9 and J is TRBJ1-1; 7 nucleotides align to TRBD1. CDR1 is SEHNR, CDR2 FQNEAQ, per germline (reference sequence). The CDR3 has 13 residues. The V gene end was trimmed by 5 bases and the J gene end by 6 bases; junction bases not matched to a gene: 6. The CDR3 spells CASSPHRGPEAFF. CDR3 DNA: TGTGCCAGCAGCCCCCACAGGGGACCTGAAGCTTTCTTT. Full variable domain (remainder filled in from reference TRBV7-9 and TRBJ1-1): DTGVSQNPRHKITKRGQNVTFRCDPISEHNRLYWYRQTLGQGPEFLTYFQNEAQLEKSRLLSDRFSAERPKGSFSTLEIQRTEQGDSAMYLCASSPHRGPEAFFGQGTRLTVV.

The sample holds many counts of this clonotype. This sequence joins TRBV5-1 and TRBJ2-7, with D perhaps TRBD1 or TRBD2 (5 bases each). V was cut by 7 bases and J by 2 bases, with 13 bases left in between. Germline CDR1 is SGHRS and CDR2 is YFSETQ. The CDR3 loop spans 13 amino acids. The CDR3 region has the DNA TGCGCCAGCGGGGCAGGGAGAACCTACGAGCAGTACTTC. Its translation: CASGAGRTYEQYF.

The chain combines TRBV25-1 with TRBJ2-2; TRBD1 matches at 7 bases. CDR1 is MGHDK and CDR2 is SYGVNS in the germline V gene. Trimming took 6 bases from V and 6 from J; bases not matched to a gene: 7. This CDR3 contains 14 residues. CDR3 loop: CASRDRWDPGELFF. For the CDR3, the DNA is TGTGCCAGCAGGGACAGGTGGGACCCCGGGGAGCTGTTTTTT.

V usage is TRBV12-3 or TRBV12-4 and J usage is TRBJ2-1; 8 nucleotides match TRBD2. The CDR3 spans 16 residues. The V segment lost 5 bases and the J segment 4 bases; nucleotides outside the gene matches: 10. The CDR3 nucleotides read TGTGCCAGCAGTCACCTGAGCGGGGGTTCATACAATGAGCAGTTCTTC. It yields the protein CASSHLSGGSYNEQFF.

CDR3 sequence: CSASGTGYEQYF. CDR3 DNA sequence: TGCAGCGCTTCCGGGACGGGCTACGAGCAGTACTTC. This chain links TRBV29-1 with TRBJ2-7; possibly TRBD1 or TRBD2 for D (5 bases each). Trimming removed 7 bases from V and 3 bases from J, with 13 bases in between. Germline V CDR1 and CDR2: SQVTM, ANQGSEA. The CDR3 contains 12 residues.

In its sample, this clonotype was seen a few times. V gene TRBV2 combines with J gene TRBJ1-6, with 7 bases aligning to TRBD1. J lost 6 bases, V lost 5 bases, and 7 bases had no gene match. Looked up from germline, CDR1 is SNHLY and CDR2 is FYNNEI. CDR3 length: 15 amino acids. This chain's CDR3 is CASSYRQGGNSPLHF. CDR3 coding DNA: TGTGCCAGCAGTTACCGACAGGGTGGTAATTCACCCCTCCACTTT.